This TCR beta chain was profiled in a study of CD8+ T cells in alopecia areata. Study findings and constraints: Lesional tissue from the scalp (especially in alopecia totalis/universalis) showed higher clonality than normal scalp.

It was cDNA, reverse transcribed from extracted RNA, that served as the sequencing template. This table comes from immunoSEQ multiplex PCR, and its TCRdb copy is limited to in-frame clones, with some not included. Of about 110,000 clones listed, under 60% were seen once; the top ten hold around a quarter. Lesional scalp tissue (obtained by punch biopsy) and peripheral blood were collected from alopecia areata patients. Sorted out of PBMCs were CD4+ T cells and CD8+ T cells. V was clipped by 1 base and J by 5 bases; unmatched bases: 8. Per the germline V gene, CDR1 is MGHRA and CDR2 is YSYEKL. CDR3 length equals 16 residues. This clone showed up just a few times. Its antigen is as yet unknown.

This chain joins TRBV4-1 and TRBJ2-1, with 7 bases lining up with TRBD2. What was sequenced was NKG2D-low CD8+ T cells sorted from blood. This TCR came from a human donor with alopecia areata. CDR3 coding DNA: TGCGCCAGCAGCCAAGTCGAGGGACTACCCGACAATGAGCAGTTCTTC. The encoded protein is CASSQVEGLPDNEQFF.